Below, 29 T cell receptor beta chains from the same sample are listed, as sequenced in a study of T cells after yellow fever vaccination. TCRdb called the 5' RACE reads again in MiXCR, with one record for every CDR3 protein. The sample lists a few hundred thousand distinct CDR3 sequences, about an eighth seen once, with roughly 0.5% in the top ten. This sample comprised CD4+ T cells sorted from PBMCs, obtained 45 days after the yellow fever booster vaccination. The receptors originated from a man aged 25 to 40 who received the YFV17D yellow fever vaccine.

This clonotype was seen more than once but under ten times. V and J are TRBV20-1 and TRBJ2-1; no clear D gene. The CDR3 spans 11 residues. Looked up from germline, CDR1 is DFQATT and CDR2 is SNEGSKA (reference sequence). V gave up 4 bases and J gave up 9 bases, with 10 bases separating them. The CDR3 loop is CSATVRPEQFF. DNA for the CDR3: TGCAGTGCTACGGTCCGCCCTGAGCAGTTCTTC.

The chain is built from TRBV5-1 and TRBJ2-1, with D possibly being TRBD2 (5 bases). The CDR3 has 12 amino acids. V gave up 9 bases and J gave up 5 bases, with 12 bases separating them. Germline V CDR1 and CDR2: SGHRS, YFSETQ. Here the CDR3 reads CATNLEDNEQFF. Here the CDR3 DNA reads TGCGCCACCAACTTGGAGGACAATGAGCAGTTCTTC.

The chain employs TRBV20-1 and TRBJ2-3; 7 nucleotides line up with TRBD2. This CDR3 has 15 amino acids. Germline lookup yields CDR1 DFQATT and CDR2 SNEGSKA (reference sequence). V trimming: 6 bases; J trimming: 7 bases; junction bases outside the gene matches: 16. This chain's CDR3 is CSAIRLAGSPYTQYF. The CDR3 DNA follows: TGCAGTGCGATAAGACTAGCAGGGTCTCCATATACGCAGTATTTT.

This clonotype was seen many times. The chain couples TRBV20-1 to TRBJ2-7, with D unclear. The V end was cut by 0 bases, the J end by 2 bases, with 11 bases between. The CDR3 length is 14 residues. Germline assignment: CDR1 DFQATT and CDR2 SNEGSKA (reference sequence). CDR3 DNA sequence: TGCAGTGCTAGAGATCTGGCGGTAACCTACGAGCAGTACTTC. Protein: CSARDLAVTYEQYF.

Only a few counts were recorded for this clonotype. V is TRBV20-1 and J is TRBJ2-2; D gene uncertain. The germline V gene has CDR1 DFQATT and CDR2 SNEGSKA (reference sequence). V was trimmed by 7 bases and J by 1 base, leaving 10 bases between them. The CDR3 is 13 residues long. The CDR3 is CSVSRENTGELFF. The CDR3 DNA reads as TGCAGTGTCTCACGAGAGAACACCGGGGAGCTGTTTTTT.

V usage is TRBV28 and J usage is TRBJ2-3, with 8 bases matching TRBD2. This CDR3 is built from 13 residues. J was trimmed by 10 bases and V by 7 bases; bases with no gene match: 10. Germline CDR1 MDHEN, CDR2 SYDVKM. CDR3 sequence (DNA): TGTGCCAGCAAGGGCGGGAGGACACCGGCGCAGTATTTT. It translates to CASKGGRTPAQYF.

The DNA of the CDR3 is TGTGCCAGCAGTTTTAGATCTGGGCACTCAGATACGCAGTATTTT. It yields the protein CASSFRSGHSDTQYF. The V gene is TRBV6-2 or TRBV6-3, the J gene TRBJ2-3, with D uncertain. The CDR3 length is 15 residues. Germline values: CDR1 MNHEY, CDR2 SVGEGT. With 4 bases removed from V and 4 bases from J, the gap between germline ends came to 15 bases.

The genes are TRBV10-3 and TRBJ2-2; 14 nucleotides align to TRBD2. The germline CDR1 and CDR2 sequences are ENHRY and SYGVKD. This CDR3 spans 16 amino acids. Trimming at V came to 10 bases and at J to 7 bases, leaving 11 bases not matched to a gene. The CDR3 region has the DNA TGTGCCACAGCGTCCGGGACTAGCGGGAGTTTCGGGGAGCTGTTTTTT. It specifies CATASGTSGSFGELFF.

The V and J genes are TRBV12-3 or TRBV12-4 and TRBJ1-1; TRBD1 might be the D (6 bases). The V end lost 0 bases, the J end lost 5 bases, and 13 bases lay between the germline ends. CDR3 length equals 15 residues. The CDR3 reads CASSLATGAGTEAFF. DNA for the CDR3: TGTGCCAGCAGTTTAGCGACAGGCGCTGGGACTGAAGCTTTCTTT.

This clonotype showed up many times. This chain uses TRBV12-3 or TRBV12-4 with TRBJ2-7; 9 positions match TRBD1. The length of the CDR3 is 14 residues. Trimming cost V 7 bases and J 4 bases; bases outside gene matches: 8. The CDR3 is CASTPDRGAYEQYF. As DNA, the CDR3 is TGTGCCAGCACCCCGGACAGGGGTGCTTACGAGCAGTACTTC.

The gene calls are TRBV6-1 and TRBJ2-5, with D possibly being TRBD2 (7 bases). This CDR3 spans 16 amino acids. The V end was cut by 6 bases, the J end by 5 bases, with 22 bases between. Germline V gene lookup returns CDR1 MNHNS and CDR2 SASEGT. CDR3 sequence: CASRGGAGVPGETQYF. CDR3 coding DNA: TGTGCCAGCAGAGGGGGTGCGGGAGTTCCCGGGGAGACCCAGTACTTC.

The V call is TRBV12-5, the J call TRBJ2-3; TRBD2 agrees at 12 bases. The V segment lost 4 bases and the J segment 5 bases; nucleotides outside the gene matches: 10. Germline V gene sequence: CDR1 LGHNT, CDR2 FRNRAP. The CDR3 spans 17 residues. The CDR3 DNA reads TGTGCTAGTGGTTCCCTAGCGGGAGGGCCGACGGGAGATACGCAGTATTTT. It specifies CASGSLAGGPTGDTQYF.

In this sample, this clonotype turned up a few times. V usage is TRBV2 and J usage is TRBJ2-7; TRBD2 agrees at 11 bases. Germline loops: CDR1 SNHLY, CDR2 FYNNEI. This CDR3 has 13 amino acids. V lost 7 bases and J lost 3; bases outside the gene matches: 2. CDR3 region: CASTGLAGYEQYF. In nucleotides, the CDR3 is TGTGCCAGCACCGGACTAGCGGGCTACGAGCAGTACTTC.

The sample holds many counts of this clonotype. The rearrangement links TRBV20-1 to TRBJ2-5; D is unresolved. The CDR3 sequence is 11 residues long. From germline, CDR1 is DFQATT and CDR2 SNEGSKA (reference sequence). V lost 3 bases to trimming and J lost 7 bases, with 9 bases between them. Here the CDR3 DNA reads TGCAGTGCTAGGACTGATGGGACCCAGTACTTC. Encoded protein: CSARTDGTQYF.

This clonotype was picked up a small number of times. The rearrangement uses TRBV29-1 and TRBJ1-5; D not certain. The CDR3 is 12 amino acids. V lost 6 bases, J lost 7 bases, and 13 bases lay in between. Per germline, CDR1 SQVTM and CDR2 ANQGSEA. In nucleotides, the CDR3 is TGCAGCGTCCAAAATAGTTGGCAGCCCCAGCATTTT. It encodes CSVQNSWQPQHF.

This clonotype has just a few counts. The genes are TRBV28 and TRBJ1-5, with a tentative D call TRBD1 (6 bases). Germline V lookup: CDR1 MDHEN, CDR2 SYDVKM. V was clipped by 6 bases and J by 2 bases, with 17 bases between them. This CDR3 spans 16 amino acids. The CDR3 sequence is CASRWGGMIGNQPQHF. CDR3 bases: TGTGCCAGCAGATGGGGGGGCATGATCGGCAATCAGCCCCAGCATTTT.

A few counts support this clonotype. The chain carries TRBV29-1 and TRBJ1-2; maybe TRBD1 (6 bases). The ends were cut back, 3 bases at V and 7 bases at J, with 15 bases in the middle. The CDR3 sequence is 13 residues long. Germline CDR1 SQVTM, CDR2 ANQGSEA. CDR3 coding DNA: TGCAGCGTTGAGGAAGACAGGATAGGTGGCTACACCTTC. Translation gives CSVEEDRIGGYTF. Based on the CDR3 plus reference TRBV29-1 and TRBJ1-2, the full variable domain is SAVISQKPSRDICQRGTSLTIQCQVDSQVTMMFWYRQQPGQSLTLIATANQGSEATYESGFVIDKFPISRPNLTFSTLTVSNMSPEDSSIYLCSVEEDRIGGYTFGSGTRLTVV.

This rearrangement joins TRBV11-1 to TRBJ2-6; TRBD1 might be the D (6 bases). CDR3 length: 18 residues. The ends were cut back, 5 bases at V and 0 bases at J, with 17 bases in the middle. Germline V CDR1 and CDR2: SGHAT, FQDESV (reference sequence). The CDR3 loop reads CASSLPQGTDSGANVLTF. DNA of the CDR3: TGTGCCAGCAGCCTACCACAGGGAACGGACTCTGGGGCCAACGTCCTGACTTTC. Drawing the rest from reference TRBV11-1 and TRBJ2-6, the complete variable domain is EAEVAQSPRYKITEKSQAVAFWCDPISGHATLYWYRQILGQGPELLVQFQDESVVDDSQLPKDRFSAERLKGVDSTLKIQPAELGDSAMYLCASSLPQGTDSGANVLTFGAGSRLTVL.

The V gene is TRBV6-5, the J gene TRBJ2-1, with D possibly matching TRBD2 (6 bases). With 0 bases removed from V and 4 bases from J, the gap between germline ends came to 10 bases. The CDR3 is 15 residues long. CDR1 and CDR2 from the germline V gene are MNHEY and SVGAGI. The CDR3 reads CASSYSMAGYNEQFF. DNA for the CDR3: TGTGCCAGCAGTTACTCGATGGCGGGATACAATGAGCAGTTCTTC.

The chain links TRBV20-1 to TRBJ2-5, with TRBD1 matching over 8 bases. The germline CDR1 and CDR2 sequences are DFQATT and SNEGSKA (reference sequence). Losses at the gene ends were 2 bases for V and 5 bases for J; bases not matched to a gene: 10. The CDR3 consists of 15 residues. The CDR3: CSARPGTGIRETQYF. CDR3 DNA sequence: TGCAGTGCTAGACCCGGGACAGGCATAAGGGAGACCCAGTACTTC.

The rearrangement uses TRBV27 and TRBJ2-6, with D hard to call. Between the trimmed V and J ends, which lost 5 bases and 2 bases, there was a span of 10 bases. This CDR3 spans 15 amino acids. Germline CDR1 reads MNHEY; CDR2 reads SMNVEV (reference sequence). CDR3 bases: TGTGCCAGCAGTGTAAGATATACTGGGGCCAACGTCCTGACTTTC. As protein: CASSVRYTGANVLTF. The full variable domain, with the rest looked up from reference TRBV27 and TRBJ2-6, is EAQVTQNPRYLITVTGKKLTVTCSQNMNHEYMSWYRQDPGLGLRQIYYSMNVEVTDKGDVPEGYKVSRKEKRNFPLILESPSPNQTSLYFCASSVRYTGANVLTFGAGSRLTVL.

This clonotype was counted a few times. J is TRBJ2-5 and V is TRBV7-2, with TRBD2 matching 8 bases. The length of the CDR3 is 16 residues. V was clipped by 1 base and J by 1 base; unmatched bases: 5. In germline, CDR1 is SGHTA, CDR2 FQGNSA. The CDR3 DNA reads as TGTGCCAGCAGCTTAGGAAGCGGGAGCACCCAAGAGACCCAGTACTTC. It specifies CASSLGSGSTQETQYF.

This clonotype was recorded a few times. The chain has TRBV5-1 and TRBJ2-5; TRBD2 matches 13 bases. Per germline, CDR1 SGHRS and CDR2 YFSETQ. The CDR3 has 16 residues. After removal of 2 bases from V and 4 bases from J, the junction contained 5 bases not matched to a gene. The CDR3 sequence is CASSFTSGRAGETQYF. CDR3 nucleotides: TGCGCCAGCAGCTTTACTAGCGGGAGGGCCGGAGAGACCCAGTACTTC.

This clonotype has only a few counts. This chain links TRBV20-1 with TRBJ2-2; 7 bases fit TRBD1. The junction had 5 bases not matched to a gene; V was cut back by 6 bases and J by 4 bases. CDR1 DFQATT and CDR2 SNEGSKA come from the germline V gene (reference sequence). The length of the CDR3 is 13 residues. In nucleotides, the CDR3 is TGCAGTGCAGGGACAGTGAGCACCGGGGAGCTGTTTTTT. It encodes CSAGTVSTGELFF.

This clonotype was picked up a small number of times. The chain uses TRBV24-1 and TRBJ2-1, with D possibly called TRBD1 or TRBD2 (5 bases each). This CDR3 contains 14 residues. V was pared by 4 bases and J by 8 bases, with 14 bases between. CDR1 and CDR2 from the germline V gene are KGHDR and SFDVKD. The CDR3, as DNA: TGTGCCACCAGTGACACCCAGGGACGGGATGAGCAGTTCTTC. The encoded protein is CATSDTQGRDEQFF.

V gene TRBV27 combines with J gene TRBJ2-7; 11 bases map to TRBD2. This CDR3 spans 16 amino acids. Germline loops: CDR1 MNHEY, CDR2 SMNVEV (reference sequence). Trimming at V came to 5 bases and at J to 3 bases, leaving 9 bases not matched to a gene. CDR3: CASSVSTSGRIYEQYF. DNA for the CDR3: TGTGCCAGCAGTGTCTCCACTAGCGGGAGAATCTACGAGCAGTACTTC.

This clonotype was counted only a few times. J is TRBJ2-3 and V is TRBV10-3; D may be TRBD1 or TRBD2 (6 bases each). The CDR3 totals 14 residues. Germline CDR1 is ENHRY and CDR2 is SYGVKD. V gave up 10 bases and J gave up 0 bases, with 14 bases separating them. The DNA for the CDR3 is TGTGCCACCGGAGGGGGTTGGAGCACAGATACGCAGTATTTT. Translation: CATGGGWSTDTQYF.

This clonotype showed up just a few times. The chain uses TRBV7-2 and TRBJ1-2; 9 bases match TRBD1. Looked up from germline, CDR1 is SGHTA and CDR2 is FQGNSA. Unmatched junction bases numbered 5, after V lost 5 bases and J lost 7 bases. The CDR3 is 13 amino acids. CDR3 sequence reads: CASSPGTGLGYTF. CDR3 nucleotide sequence: TGTGCCAGCAGCCCCGGGACAGGGCTTGGCTACACCTTC.

This clonotype was seen repeatedly, ten times or more. V and J are TRBV29-1 and TRBJ1-3, with 8 bases aligning to TRBD1. The CDR3 is 12 amino acids. Germline-derived CDR1 and CDR2 are SQVTM and ANQGSEA. V lost 7 bases and J lost 8; bases outside the gene matches: 7. CDR3 DNA sequence: TGCAGCGGCCGGACAGGGCCGGACACCATATATTTT. This codes for CSGRTGPDTIYF.